Listed below are T cell receptor beta chains from one sample, sequenced in a study of cytomegalovirus exposure and HLA in healthy donors. Measured with immunoSEQ multiplex PCR; TCRdb has only the in-frame clones, and not every one. The sample holds approximately 150,000 clones, approximately 79% seen once. Input material: PBMCs. All receptors come from a woman aged 25 to 45 in good health and CMV-seronegative. Both conserved end residues are part of each CDR3. D genes are given only for firm matches. Size tells how often a clone was seen (once, few, many) or the class of an expanded clone, and some rows leave it out.

v_gene	d_gene	abundance	j_gene	CDR3nt	CDR3aa
TRBV30	NA	NA	TRBJ1-2	TGTGCCTGGAGTGCGAACTATGGCTACACCTTC	CAWSANYGYTF
TRBV6-5	NA	NA	TRBJ1-2	TGTGCCAGCAGTCTCAGGACATCCTATGGCTACACCTTC	CASSLRTSYGYTF
TRBV6-5	TRBD1	NA	TRBJ1-6	TGTGCCAGCAGTTACTCGAGTGTCAGGGGGAATTCACCCCTCCACTTT	CASSYSSVRGNSPLHF
TRBV15	TRBD1	NA	TRBJ2-7	TGTGCCACCAGCAGAGCAGGGGGCAGGTACGAGCAGTACTTC	CATSRAGGRYEQYF
TRBV2	NA	NA	TRBJ2-1	TGTGCCAGCACGTGGGGGGGCGATGAGCAGTTCTTC	CASTWGGDEQFF
TRBV7-3	NA	few	TRBJ2-3	TGTGCCAGCAGCTTAGCAGCCCTAGCCCAAGATACGCAGTATTTT	CASSLAALAQDTQYF
TRBV5-1	TRBD1	NA	TRBJ2-5	TGCGCCAGCAGCTTTACAACCGGGACAGGGGACGAGACCCAGTACTTC	CASSFTTGTGDETQYF
TRBV18	TRBD1	NA	TRBJ2-7	TGTGCCAGCTCACCAACGGGACAGAGCTCCTACGAGCAGTACTTC	CASSPTGQSSYEQYF
TRBV6-5	TRBD2	NA	TRBJ2-2	TGTGCCAGCAGTTCTGAGCGGGGGAACACCGGGGAGCTGTTTTTT	CASSSERGNTGELFF
TRBV5-4	NA	NA	TRBJ1-1	TGTGCCAGCAGCCATACTATGGGCACTGAAGCTTTCTTT	CASSHTMGTEAFF
TRBV4-1	NA	once	TRBJ1-5	TGCGCCAGCAGCCAAGGGACAGCAAATCAGCCCCAGCATTTT	CASSQGTANQPQHF
TRBV29-1	NA	once	TRBJ1-1	TGCAGCGTTGGGACAGAAGCTTTCTTT	CSVGTEAFF
TRBV19	NA	NA	TRBJ1-1	TGTGCCAGTAGTATAAGGGAGGGTTTTGAAGCTTTCTTT	CASSIREGFEAFF
TRBV5-1	NA	NA	TRBJ1-2	TGCGCCAGCAGCTTAGGAGACCCTTCATATGGCTACACCTTC	CASSLGDPSYGYTF
TRBV12-1	NA	NA	TRBJ1-1	TGTGCCAGCAGCTTTGAGGTGACAGTCCCGAACACTGAAGCTTTCTTT	CASSFEVTVPNTEAFF
TRBV5-1	TRBD2	NA	TRBJ2-3	TGCGCCAGCAGTTCGACTAGCGGGGGGGGTTTCACAGATACGCAGTATTTT	CASSSTSGGGFTDTQYF
TRBV29-1	NA	NA	TRBJ1-1	TGCAGCATACCCGAGCGGGTGGGCACTGAAGCTTTCTTT	CSIPERVGTEAFF
TRBV7-2	TRBD2	NA	TRBJ2-4	TGTGCCAGCAGCAGAATGACTAGCGGGGCAAGAGGGAACATTCAGTACTTC	CASSRMTSGARGNIQYF
TRBV27	TRBD1	NA	TRBJ2-1	TGTGCCAGCAGTTTATTACTTCGACAGGGGGCAGGGAATGAGCAGTTCTTC	CASSLLLRQGAGNEQFF